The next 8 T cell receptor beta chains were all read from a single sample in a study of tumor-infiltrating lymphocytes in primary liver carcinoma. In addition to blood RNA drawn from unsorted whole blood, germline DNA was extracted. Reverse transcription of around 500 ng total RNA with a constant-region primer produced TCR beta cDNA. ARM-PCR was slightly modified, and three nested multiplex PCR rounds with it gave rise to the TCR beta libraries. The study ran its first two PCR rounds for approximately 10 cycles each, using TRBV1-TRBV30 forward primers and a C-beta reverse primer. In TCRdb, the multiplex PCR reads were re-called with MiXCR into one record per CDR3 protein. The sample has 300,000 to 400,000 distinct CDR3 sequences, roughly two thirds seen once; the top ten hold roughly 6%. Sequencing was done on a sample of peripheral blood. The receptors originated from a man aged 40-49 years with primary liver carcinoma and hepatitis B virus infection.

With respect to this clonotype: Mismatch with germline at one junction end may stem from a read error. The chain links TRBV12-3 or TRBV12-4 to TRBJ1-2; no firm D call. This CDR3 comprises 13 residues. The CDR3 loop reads CASSWVRDYGYAF. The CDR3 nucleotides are TGTGCCAGCAGTTGGGTACGTGACTATGGCTACGCCTTC.

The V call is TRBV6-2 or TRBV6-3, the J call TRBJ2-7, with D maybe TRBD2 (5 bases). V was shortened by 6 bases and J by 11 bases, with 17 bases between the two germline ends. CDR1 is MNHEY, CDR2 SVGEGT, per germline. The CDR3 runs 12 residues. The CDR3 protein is CASSPGLGLKYF. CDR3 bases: TGTGCCAGCAGCCCCGGACTCGGTCTGAAGTACTTC.

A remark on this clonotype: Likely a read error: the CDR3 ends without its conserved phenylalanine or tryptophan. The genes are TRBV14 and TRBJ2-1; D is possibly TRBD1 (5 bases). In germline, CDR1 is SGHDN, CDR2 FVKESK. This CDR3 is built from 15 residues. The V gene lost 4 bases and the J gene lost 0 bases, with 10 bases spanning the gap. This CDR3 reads CASSRGTNSYNEQFL. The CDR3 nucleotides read TGTGCCAGCAGCCGGGGCACTAACTCCTACAATGAGCAGTTCCTC.

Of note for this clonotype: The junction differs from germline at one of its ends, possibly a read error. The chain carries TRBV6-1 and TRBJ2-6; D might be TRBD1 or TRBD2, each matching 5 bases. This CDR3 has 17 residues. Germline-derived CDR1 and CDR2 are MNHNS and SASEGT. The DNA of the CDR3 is TGTGCCACGTCCGGCATGGAGGAGAACTCTGGGGCCAACATCCTGACTTTC. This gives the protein CATSGMEENSGANILTF.

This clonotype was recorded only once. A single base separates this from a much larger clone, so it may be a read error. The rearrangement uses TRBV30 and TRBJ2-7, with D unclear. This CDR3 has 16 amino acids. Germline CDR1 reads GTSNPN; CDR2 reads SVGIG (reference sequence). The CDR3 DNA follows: TGTGCCTGGAGTTTACCATATTGGACCTCAAACTACGGGCAGTACTTC. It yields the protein CAWSLPYWTSNYGQYF.

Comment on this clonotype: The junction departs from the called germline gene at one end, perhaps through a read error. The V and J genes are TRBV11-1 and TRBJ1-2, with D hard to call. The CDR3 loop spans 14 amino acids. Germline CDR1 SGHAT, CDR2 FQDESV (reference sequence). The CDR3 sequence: CVSSLRLDSYGYTF. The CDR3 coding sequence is TGTGTCAGCAGCTTAAGATTGGATTCGTACGGCTACACCTTC. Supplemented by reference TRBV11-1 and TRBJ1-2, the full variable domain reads EAEVAQSPRYKITEKSQAVAFWCDPISGHATLYWYRQILGQGPELLVQFQDESVVDDSQLPKDRFSAERLKGVDSTLKIQPAELGDSAMYLCVSSLRLDSYGYTFGSGTRLTVV.

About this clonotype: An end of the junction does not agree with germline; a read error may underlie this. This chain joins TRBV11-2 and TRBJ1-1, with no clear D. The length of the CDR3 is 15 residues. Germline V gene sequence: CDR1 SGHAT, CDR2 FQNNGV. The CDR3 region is CVSSLGPSLDTEAFF. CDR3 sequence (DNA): TGTGTCAGCAGCCTAGGTCCGTCCCTGGACACTGAAGCTTTCTTT.

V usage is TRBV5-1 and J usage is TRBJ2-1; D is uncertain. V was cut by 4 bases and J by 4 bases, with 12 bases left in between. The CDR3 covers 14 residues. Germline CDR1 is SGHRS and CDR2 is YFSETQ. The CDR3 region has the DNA TGCGCCAGCAGCAGGGCATCTACTTACAATGAGCAGTTCTTC. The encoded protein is CASSRASTYNEQFF. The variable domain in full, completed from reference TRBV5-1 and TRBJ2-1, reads KAGVTQTPRYLIKTRGQQVTLSCSPISGHRSVSWYQQTPGQGLQFLFEYFSETQRNKGNFPGRFSGRQFSNSRSEMNVSTLELGDSALYLCASSRASTYNEQFFGPGTRLTVL.